Listed here is a single T cell receptor beta chain. The antigen it recognizes is unknown. Base qualities are not recorded, but no much larger clone differs from it by a single base. The data were obtained in a study of cytomegalovirus exposure and HLA in healthy donors (dated by TCRdb to between 2016 and 2019). Background for the entire study: According to an earlier analysis of a few hundred of the donors, about 179 million T cells yielded 117 million unique TCR beta sequences and roughly 280 Gb of sequence data. An early release that covered about 600 HLA-typed donors contained around 300 gigabases of sequencing data and around 85 million unique TCR sequences. The study aimed to test whether signatures of past pathogen exposure could be identified by cataloging public T cell receptors. On average, roughly 250,000 unique TCR beta nucleotide sequences were sequenced per donor among 398 genotyped donors of the cohort, with around 19% of those sequences being non-productive. In addition to the first cohort of 650 to 800 subjects, a separate validation cohort of 120 different subjects was used. The study combined high-throughput TCR immunosequencing, statistical association of individual TCRs with disease status, and machine learning to predict cytomegalovirus infection status. A handful of DR-DQ haplotypes were handled as single units for association and clustering because linkage in the cohort was strong. The number of typed donors differed by locus: roughly 620-630 for A, B, C, DRB1 and DQB1; 500 to 550 for DQA1; around 580 for DPA1; and some 450 for DPB1. The later analysis used no new phenotypic data to find candidate immune exposures, relying instead on TCR beta sequences and their occurrence across donors. A later genetic analysis used genome-wide SNP genotypes for about 55% of the 666 donors, treating that subset as a discovery cohort. A later analysis re-analyzed previously published TCR beta repertoires from hundreds of donors and added high-resolution HLA genotyping to study TCR occurrence patterns. The genetic ancestry cluster associated with self-reported Caucasian donors included around 76% of the roughly 410 genotyped donors. The T cell repertoires of around 670 subjects were profiled by immunosequencing and related to cytomegalovirus serostatus. In an earlier analysis of about 590 of the donors, high-throughput TCR beta sequencing was used to judge whether each TCR beta V gene segment behaved as functional or pseudogenic. All discovery cohort repertoires had been generated on a single sequencing platform. Donor age, sex, ethnicity and CMV serostatus were compiled alongside the repertoire data. HLA typing included class I and class II loci at four-digit resolution.

Its CDR3 holds 15 amino acids, cysteine through phenylalanine. CDR3 DNA is the only sequence kept; it has 45 bases, read in frame from the first base. Looking up the germline V gene (reference sequence) yields CDR1 MNHNY and CDR2 SVGAGI. The V and J ends are trimmed by 0 bases and 9 bases, leaving 15 bases between them. The library was generated by the immunoSEQ multiplex PCR assay. For the multiplex PCR, a mixture combining 60 forward primers for TCR Vbeta segments and 13 reverse primers for TCR Jbeta segments was used. A multiplex PCR assay on genomic DNA amplified the CDR3 region of rearranged TCR beta genes. The amplified TCR beta libraries were sequenced on the Illumina HiSeq System as 87-base-pair reads. The authors processed their data as follows. Across the 666 repertoires, a later analysis counted about 81 million unique TCR beta chains, 8.5 million to 12 million of which were shared by at least two donors. Raw reads were error-corrected and collapsed into unique sequences with a nearest-neighbor algorithm that merged closely related sequences to remove PCR and sequencing errors. To assign V, D and J gene segments, CDR3 sequences were aligned to IMGT reference sequences. For a sequence to be retained, a match of at least six nucleotides to both a V gene segment and a J gene segment was required. A rearrangement was called productive if the CDR3 had no stop codons and remained in frame with V and J, and every other rearrangement was called non-productive. CDR3 was defined according to IMGT convention as the region running from the second conserved V-encoded cysteine to the conserved J-encoded phenylalanine. Sequences without an unambiguous match to a single V gene segment were excluded from the earlier analysis of approximately 560 of the donors. In an earlier analysis of 587 of the donors, a V segment was called functional when productive rearrangements were above 56.7%, and segregating when the standard deviation between donors exceeded 5%. To diagnose cytomegalovirus status from the catalog of TCR beta chain sequences, a statistical classification framework was built. A later analysis assigned V and J genes by comparing TCR nucleotide sequences with IMGT/GENE-DB human TR gene sequences. The TCRdist pipeline was used in a later analysis to assign CDR3 sequences and most-parsimonious VDJ recombination scenarios. In a later analysis, each TCR beta chain was defined by its CDR3 amino acid sequence together with its V-gene family, and reads lacking a unique V-gene family were excluded. A later analysis removed over 500 highly shared, low-generation-probability nucleotide sequences to deal with suspected cross-contamination and a sequencing artifact. In a later analysis, a clonal expansion index was calculated for each public chain from normalized within-repertoire ranks of inferred template counts. In a later analysis, generation probabilities were computed with a VDJ recombination model fitted to out-of-frame rearrangements, and the resulting probabilities were checked against IGoR. Hypergeometric tests were used in a later analysis to score TCR-TCR, TCR-HLA and TCR-CMV co-occurrence, with a repertoire-size bias correction applied to the TCR pairs. In a later analysis, false discovery rates were estimated by permuting HLA or CMV assignments 20 times. A later analysis grouped co-occurring TCRs with DBSCAN, adding TCRdist sequence similarity when clustering within HLA-allele-positive subsets. For co-occurrence clustering, repertoires with fewer than 30,000 or more than 120,000 public chains were excluded, along with a handful of repertoires with anomalous nucleotide sharing. TCRdb re-hosts the immuneACCESS table, in-frame sequences only. Its copies lack some clones; in the studies checked, an unresolved V gene accounts for under half of them, and the cause for the rest is not known. V, J and clone size are those of that table, while D and trimming were read from the DNA. Recorded for this sample are around 120,000 clones; roughly 80% of them occurred a single time. The ten top clones hold 2.7% of the sample.

In total, roughly 670 healthy bone marrow donors made up the cohort. Cohort members were all nominally healthy when sampled, although unrecorded immune exposures were likely present. The donor was CMV seropositive and belonged to the group of around 300 seropositive cohort members. A peripheral blood sample was provided by each donor, and peripheral blood mononuclear cells were used for TCR beta sequencing. The Qiagen DNeasy Blood Extraction Kit was used to extract genomic DNA from the blood cell samples. Results the study describes overall, beyond this receptor: In a later analysis, HLA-associated TCR beta chains were found to be more clonally expanded and to have lower generation probabilities than equally common non-associated chains. According to a later genetic analysis, donors in an Asian-associated ancestry cluster had fewer N-insertions in productive TCRs than the roughly 660-donor mean. For the cohort, immune exposure information was limited to CMV serostatus. According to a later analysis, most CMV-associated TCR beta chains appeared to be HLA-restricted, and the HLA associations seemed to be driven largely by CMV exposure. A few of the identified cytomegalovirus-associated TCR beta chains were confirmed in vitro to be specific for cytomegalovirus antigens. A further reported finding was that TCR beta sequences accurately predicted the HLA-A and HLA-B alleles for most subjects in the first cohort. Some IMGT-functional V segments, including TRBV6-2 and TRBV6-3, could not be distinguished by the 87-base-pair reads and were therefore excluded. In an earlier analysis of some 550 of the donors, most TCR beta V segments were observed in productive rearrangements about 87% or about 30% of the time, broadly matching IMGT annotations. The study gave a list of more than 150 TCR beta chains associated with cytomegalovirus. The sequencing pipeline was judged likely to have produced a cluster of highly shared sequence variants as a technical artifact. Because some donors lacked HLA typing at each locus, the association tests relied only on the typed subset. A later analysis found that TCR association rates varied across HLA loci, with DRB1 alleles showing the most associated TCRs and HLA-C alleles the fewest. Specific HLA alleles were associated with 18,000 or so TCR beta sequences at a false discovery rate of 0.05 in a later analysis. Correlated functional status among segregating V segments might reflect linkage disequilibrium, but an unknown experimental factor could not be ruled out. Presence/absence analyses assumed roughly uniform sequencing depth across donors, an assumption that may not hold. Most TCR sequences were seen in very few donors, while some public TCRs were found in many individuals. The authors suggested that the approach could potentially be generalized to other disease states and immunological phenotypes. In a later genetic analysis, a missense DCLRE1C variant was associated with V-gene and J-gene trimming of TCR beta chains, and the association was replicated in an independent cohort. The classifier was reported to diagnose cytomegalovirus status with high specificity and sensitivity in both the original and validation cohorts. Because counts were too low, roughly 18 rarely observed V segments, including chromosome 9 orphons, were left out of the earlier analysis of a few hundred of the donors. When HLA alleles, especially DR and DQ, strongly co-occurred, attributing TCR associations to individual alleles was difficult. According to a later analysis, parvovirus B19, influenza, CMV and Epstein-Barr virus appeared linked to several top co-occurrence clusters. This cohort had only TCR beta chains sequenced, and the lack of alpha or paired-chain data limited which features could be detected.

The sequence links TRBV6-6 to TRBJ2-1; D gene: possibly TRBD1, on 6 matching bases. Sequencing input: PBMCs. This receptor was identified in a woman aged 40 to 49 in good health and CMV-seropositive. The nucleotide sequence reads TGTGCCAGCAGTTACTCGAGTCTGGGGGCGGGTGAGCAGTTCTTC. Its protein product is CASSYSSLGAGEQFF.